The 27 T cell receptor beta chains listed next were all sequenced from one sample in a study of cytomegalovirus exposure and HLA in healthy donors. This PCR relied on a set of 60 Vbeta primers and 13 Jbeta primers. Some clones are missing from TCRdb's copy, which holds only in-frame ones; the method was immunoSEQ multiplex PCR. The sample consists of about 120,000 clones, around 73% of them appearing once. Sequenced: PBMCs. Source of these receptors: a middle-aged woman in good health and CMV-seropositive.

The CDR3 protein is CASSQEPGQRNQPQHF. Written as DNA, the CDR3 is TGCGCCAGCAGCCAAGAGCCGGGACAGCGCAATCAGCCCCAGCATTTT. The V call is TRBV4-1, the J call TRBJ1-5, with 7 bases identical to TRBD1. This CDR3 has 16 amino acids. Germline loops: CDR1 MGHRA, CDR2 YSYEKL. V gave up 0 bases and J gave up 2 bases; unmatched junction bases: 4.

This sequence joins TRBV18 and TRBJ1-6; D is unresolved. Germline CDR1 is KGHSH and CDR2 is LQKENI. Trimming left V 6 bases short and J 8 bases short, with 11 bases between. The CDR3 extends over 13 amino acids. Written as DNA, the CDR3 is TGTGCCAGCTCCATCACCGGAGATTCACCCCTCCACTTT. It yields the protein CASSITGDSPLHF.

The V gene is TRBV11-2, the J gene TRBJ2-2; D unclear. From germline, CDR1 is SGHAT and CDR2 FQNNGV. This CDR3 spans 12 amino acids. Trimming removed 5 bases at V and 7 bases at J, with 8 bases between. The CDR3 nucleotides read TGTGCCAGCAGCCTAAGCATCGGGGAGCTGTTTTTT. It specifies CASSLSIGELFF.

The CDR3 nucleotides read TGTGCCAGCAGTTACTCGGGGCCGAACTCTGGAAACACCATATATTTT. This codes for CASSYSGPNSGNTIYF. J is TRBJ1-3 and V is TRBV6-6, with D perhaps matching TRBD1 (5 bases). The V gene's germline CDR1 is MNHNY and CDR2 SVGAGI (reference sequence). CDR3 size: 16 residues. V was pared by 0 bases and J by 0 bases, with 9 bases between.

This chain joins TRBV9 and TRBJ2-5; 12 positions match TRBD2. Germline V gives CDR1 SGDLS, CDR2 YYNGEE. This CDR3 is 16 amino acids long. J lost 1 base, V lost 3 bases, and 4 bases had no gene match. Written as DNA, the CDR3 is TGTGCCAGCAGCGCCGGACTAGCGGGGTCCCAAGAGACCCAGTACTTC. Its translation: CASSAGLAGSQETQYF.

The V gene is TRBV6-4, the J gene TRBJ1-2; D is undetermined. This CDR3 region has 11 residues. Per the germline V gene, CDR1 is MRHNA and CDR2 is SNTAGT. The ends were cut back, 10 bases at V and 4 bases at J, with 10 bases in the middle. The CDR3 DNA follows: TGTGCCACCTCAACGGGCTATGGCTACACCTTC. Translating gives CATSTGYGYTF.

The J gene is TRBJ2-3, the V gene TRBV9; TRBD2 is a possible D gene (7 bases). This CDR3 region has 15 residues. V lost 0 bases to trimming and J lost 8 bases, with 16 bases between them. In germline, CDR1 is SGDLS, CDR2 YYNGEE. CDR3 loop: CASSVVVGGQGTQYF. The DNA of the CDR3 is TGTGCCAGCAGCGTAGTTGTGGGGGGGCAGGGTACGCAGTATTTT.

The CDR3 DNA sequence: TGTGCCAGCAGTGATTCGCGGACAGCTAACTATGGCTACACCTTC. Encoded protein: CASSDSRTANYGYTF. The chain couples TRBV6-1 to TRBJ1-2; TRBD1 might be the D (6 bases). The V gene lost 3 bases and the J gene lost 0 bases, with 11 bases spanning the gap. CDR1 MNHNS and CDR2 SASEGT come from the germline V gene. CDR3 length equals 15 residues.

The chain employs TRBV12-5 and TRBJ1-1; D not resolved. The CDR3 totals 13 residues. V gave up 6 bases and J gave up 3 bases, with 11 bases separating them. CDR1 is LGHNT and CDR2 is FRNRAP in the germline V gene. CDR3 sequence: CASGYQEDTEAFF. For the CDR3, the DNA is TGTGCTAGTGGCTACCAGGAGGACACTGAAGCTTTCTTT.

This clone appeared a single time. The V gene is TRBV5-1, the J gene TRBJ2-5; perhaps TRBD1 as D (6 bases). The germline CDR1 and CDR2 sequences are SGHRS and YFSETQ. Trimming pared 4 bases from V and 5 bases from J, leaving 18 bases between. The CDR3 is made up of 15 amino acids. This CDR3 reads CASSLTGTTGETQYF. CDR3 coding DNA: TGCGCCAGCAGCCTCACAGGGACCACGGGGGAGACCCAGTACTTC. Full variable domain (remainder filled in from reference TRBV5-1 and TRBJ2-5): KAGVTQTPRYLIKTRGQQVTLSCSPISGHRSVSWYQQTPGQGLQFLFEYFSETQRNKGNFPGRFSGRQFSNSRSEMNVSTLELGDSALYLCASSLTGTTGETQYFGPGTRLLVL.

The sample holds a few counts of this clone. The chain carries TRBV11-2 and TRBJ2-1; no firm D call. Trimming cost V 0 bases and J 3 bases, with 12 bases left between them. The length of the CDR3 is 16 residues. The germline V gene encodes CDR1 SGHAT and CDR2 FQNNGV. CDR3 in amino acids: CASSLDARLSYNEQFF. CDR3 nucleotide sequence: TGTGCCAGCAGCTTAGATGCCCGCCTTAGCTACAATGAGCAGTTCTTC.

The rearrangement joins TRBV7-8 to TRBJ1-1; D is perhaps TRBD1 (6 bases). The CDR3 is 15 amino acids. V was cut by 3 bases and J by 0 bases, with 11 bases left in between. Per the germline V gene, CDR1 is SGHVS and CDR2 is FQNEAQ. CDR3 loop: CASSLGQGMNTEAFF. The DNA of the CDR3 is TGTGCCAGCAGCTTGGGGCAGGGGATGAACACTGAAGCTTTCTTT.

This chain joins TRBV9 and TRBJ1-2; perhaps TRBD1 as D (6 bases). Trimming pared 0 bases from V and 6 bases from J, leaving 9 bases between. Germline V gives CDR1 SGDLS, CDR2 YYNGEE. The CDR3 has 13 amino acids. CDR3 coding DNA: TGTGCCAGCAGCGTAGGGCCAGGGGATGGCTACACCTTC. Protein product: CASSVGPGDGYTF.

The chain couples TRBV7-6 to TRBJ1-2, with D uncertain. V lost 1 base, J lost 3 bases, and 9 bases lay in between. CDR3 size: 14 residues. Germline V gene data show CDR1 as SGHVS and CDR2 as FNYEAQ. CDR3 nucleotide sequence: TGTGCCAGCAGCTTAGGGCCGGGAGACTATGGCTACACCTTC. Its translation is CASSLGPGDYGYTF.

This clone appeared a few times. The genes are TRBV14 and TRBJ2-7; D is ambiguous. CDR1 SGHDN and CDR2 FVKESK come from the germline V gene. The CDR3 is made up of 13 amino acids. Trimming stripped 0 bases from V and 6 bases from J, with 9 bases between. The CDR3 reads CASSQDVVAEQYF. CDR3 bases: TGTGCCAGCAGCCAAGATGTGGTAGCCGAGCAGTACTTC.

V is TRBV23-1 and J is TRBJ2-7; 10 nucleotides agree with TRBD1. TRBV23-1 is labeled an ORF, and its function is uncertain. J gave up 7 bases and V 0 bases, and 6 bases lay outside the gene matches. The CDR3 has 15 amino acids. The DNA of the CDR3 is TGCGCCAGCAGTCAATCCGGAGACAGGGGGCGAGAGCAGTACTTC. This sequence encodes CASSQSGDRGREQYF.

This rearrangement joins TRBV5-4 to TRBJ2-5, with TRBD2 matching over 10 bases. From germline, CDR1 is SGHNT and CDR2 YYREEE (reference sequence). The CDR3 length is 17 residues. V shed 4 bases, J shed 2 bases, and the junction held 11 bases outside the gene matches. CDR3: CASSHIAGGGHQETQYF. The CDR3 DNA sequence: TGTGCCAGCAGCCATATAGCGGGGGGCGGGCATCAAGAGACCCAGTACTTC. The whole variable domain, remainder taken from reference TRBV5-4 and TRBJ2-5, is ETGVTQSPTHLIKTRGQQVTLRCSSQSGHNTVSWYQQALGQGPQFIFQYYREEENGRGNFPPRFSGLQFPNYSSELNVNALELDDSALYLCASSHIAGGGHQETQYFGPGTRLLVL.

The chain couples TRBV29-1 to TRBJ1-1; 8 bases are shared with TRBD1. The ends lost 7 bases at V and 1 base at J; junction bases unmatched: 8. The germline V gene has CDR1 SQVTM and CDR2 ANQGSEA. This CDR3 has 14 residues. The CDR3 DNA is TGCAGCGGTAAGGACAGGGTGACGAACACTGAAGCTTTCTTT. This codes for CSGKDRVTNTEAFF.

This clone was picked up a small number of times. The genes are TRBV5-1 and TRBJ1-3; a weak D match, TRBD1 (5 bases). V shed 2 bases and J shed 0 bases, with 6 bases lying between them. CDR1 and CDR2 (germline): SGHRS, YFSETQ. This CDR3 spans 14 amino acids. Here the CDR3 reads CASSLTGSGNTIYF. CDR3 DNA: TGCGCCAGCAGCTTAACAGGCTCTGGAAACACCATATATTTT. Variable domain in full (rest from reference TRBV5-1 and TRBJ1-3): KAGVTQTPRYLIKTRGQQVTLSCSPISGHRSVSWYQQTPGQGLQFLFEYFSETQRNKGNFPGRFSGRQFSNSRSEMNVSTLELGDSALYLCASSLTGSGNTIYFGEGSWLTVV.

This clone was recorded a few times. The chain uses TRBV7-2 and TRBJ1-1; D is ambiguous. Per the germline V gene, CDR1 is SGHTA and CDR2 is FQGNSA. Trimming removed 3 bases at V and 4 bases at J, with 15 bases between. This CDR3 is 15 amino acids long. The CDR3 sequence: CASSFPGRGGTEAFF. CDR3 sequence (DNA): TGTGCCAGCAGCTTCCCGGGCCGGGGTGGCACTGAAGCTTTCTTT.

The rearrangement links TRBV4-1 to TRBJ1-1; maybe TRBD1 (6 bases). V lost 5 bases to trimming and J lost 8 bases, with 18 bases between them. This CDR3 region has 14 residues. Germline CDR1 reads MGHRA; CDR2 reads YSYEKL. CDR3 amino acids: CASSTSTGPIEAFF. CDR3 nucleotides: TGCGCCAGCAGCACTTCGACAGGCCCGATAGAAGCTTTCTTT.

The chain uses TRBV9 and TRBJ2-3, with TRBD2 as a possible D gene (5 bases). Germline loops: CDR1 SGDLS, CDR2 YYNGEE. Trimming stripped 2 bases from V and 7 bases from J, with 5 bases between. CDR3 length: 11 amino acids. CDR3 region: CASSVGNTQYF. The CDR3 DNA is TGTGCCAGCAGCGTCGGGAATACGCAGTATTTT.

The CDR3 loop reads CASSQAGGAGLTEAFF. In DNA, the CDR3 is TGTGCCAGCAGCCAAGCAGGTGGGGCAGGCTTAACTGAAGCTTTCTTT. V and J are TRBV4-2 and TRBJ1-1; perhaps TRBD1 as D (5 bases). Looked up from germline, CDR1 is LGHNA and CDR2 is YNFKEQ. The CDR3 is 16 residues long. V was pared by 1 base and J by 5 bases, with 17 bases between.

This sequence joins TRBV19 and TRBJ2-7, with D hard to call. The V and J ends lost 2 bases and 0 bases respectively, with 8 bases between them. Germline V CDR1 and CDR2: LNHDA, SQIVND (reference sequence). CDR3 size: 14 residues. The CDR3 sequence is CASSITIPSYEQYF. CDR3 in DNA: TGTGCCAGTAGTATAACAATCCCCTCCTACGAGCAGTACTTC.

The chain is built from TRBV7-2 and TRBJ1-5; D gene unclear. The CDR3 covers 13 residues. Trimming stripped 5 bases from V and 2 bases from J, with 7 bases between. The germline V gene encodes CDR1 SGHTA and CDR2 FQGNSA. The CDR3 loop reads CASSPQGNQPQHF. Written as DNA, the CDR3 is TGTGCCAGCAGCCCGCAGGGCAATCAGCCCCAGCATTTT.

The gene calls are TRBV10-3 and TRBJ2-7; 9 bases match TRBD1. Germline V gives CDR1 ENHRY, CDR2 SYGVKD. CDR3 length equals 14 residues. Trimming at V came to 5 bases and at J to 3 bases, leaving 5 bases not matched to a gene. The CDR3 here is CAISRETGGYEQYF. CDR3 coding DNA: TGTGCCATCAGTCGCGAGACAGGGGGCTACGAGCAGTACTTC.

In DNA form, the CDR3 reads TGTGCCAGCAGTGACAGGGGGCTTGGAAACACCATATATTTT. Its translation: CASSDRGLGNTIYF. J is TRBJ1-3 and V is TRBV6-1; 8 nucleotides match TRBD1. Looked up from germline, CDR1 is MNHNS and CDR2 is SASEGT. The V gene end was trimmed by 3 bases and the J gene end by 3 bases; junction bases not matched to a gene: 1. The CDR3 consists of 14 residues.